Below, 23 T cell receptor beta chains from the same sample are listed, as sequenced in a study of cytomegalovirus exposure and HLA in healthy donors. The PCR was carried out with 60 Vbeta primers and 13 Jbeta primers. Here immunoSEQ multiplex PCR was the method, and the copy in TCRdb shows in-frame clones only, minus some. The sample's table shows about 130,000 clones. The sequenced sample consisted of PBMCs. Receptors originate from a man aged 18 to 29 in good health and CMV-seronegative.

CDR3 in amino acids: CAWSASAGTPFF. In DNA, the CDR3 is TGTGCCTGGAGTGCCTCCGCCGGGACACCGTTCTTC. The chain uses TRBV30 and TRBJ2-1, with TRBD1 as a possible D gene (6 bases). Germline CDR1 GTSNPN, CDR2 SVGIG (reference sequence). The CDR3 contains 12 residues. V lost 1 base to trimming and J lost 15 bases, with 16 bases between them.

The CDR3 here is CASSLESGGVAQYF. CDR3 DNA sequence: TGTGCCAGCAGCTTGGAGTCCGGCGGGGTTGCGCAGTATTTT. The chain employs TRBV5-6 and TRBJ2-3; D may be TRBD2 (6 bases). This CDR3 is built from 14 residues. CDR1 is SGHDT, CDR2 YYEEEE, per germline. Trimming pared 0 bases from V and 10 bases from J, leaving 15 bases between.

The chain joins TRBV6-4 to TRBJ1-1, with D unclear. This CDR3 has 13 amino acids. Germline values: CDR1 MRHNA, CDR2 SNTAGT. The V gene lost 5 bases and the J gene lost 0 bases, with 7 bases spanning the gap. The chain's CDR3 is CASSRTVNTEAFF. The CDR3, as DNA: TGTGCCAGCAGTCGAACTGTGAACACTGAAGCTTTCTTT.

V is TRBV5-1 and J is TRBJ2-5; TRBD1 might be the D (6 bases). The V gene lost 4 bases and the J gene lost 2 bases, with 12 bases spanning the gap. The CDR3 is made up of 14 amino acids. Looked up from germline, CDR1 is SGHRS and CDR2 is YFSETQ. The CDR3 sequence: CASSLGQIQETQYF. CDR3 sequence (DNA): TGCGCCAGCAGCCTCGGACAGATTCAAGAGACCCAGTACTTC.

This rearrangement joins TRBV6-1 to TRBJ2-5, with D uncertain. CDR3 length equals 18 residues. Germline-derived CDR1 and CDR2 are MNHNS and SASEGT. V dropped 2 bases and J dropped 1 base, with 20 bases sitting between them. Written as DNA, the CDR3 is TGTGCCAGCAGTGAATTATGGTTCACGAGACGGGTCCAAGAGACCCAGTACTTC. Residues: CASSELWFTRRVQETQYF.

The rearrangement uses TRBV29-1 and TRBJ2-7; TRBD1 is a possible D gene (5 bases). Trimming shortened V by 6 bases and J by 3 bases, and 15 bases separated the two germline ends. The CDR3 is made up of 13 amino acids. From germline, CDR1 is SQVTM and CDR2 ANQGSEA. CDR3 nucleotides: TGCAGCGTCGTACCTTTAGACAGCTACGAGCAGTACTTC. It yields the protein CSVVPLDSYEQYF.

The chain recombines TRBV15 with TRBJ1-1; possible D gene TRBD1, 5 bases. Trimming took 0 bases from V and 2 from J, leaving 10 bases between them. The germline V gene encodes CDR1 LNHNV and CDR2 YYDKDF (reference sequence). This CDR3 comprises 15 residues. Here the CDR3 reads CATSRDPGGNTEAFF. As DNA, the CDR3 is TGTGCCACCAGCAGAGATCCCGGGGGAAACACTGAAGCTTTCTTT.

This chain connects TRBV29-1 to TRBJ1-3; no clear D. Trimming left V 7 bases short and J 1 base short, with 14 bases between. Germline CDR1 reads SQVTM; CDR2 reads ANQGSEA. The CDR3 contains 14 residues. The CDR3, as DNA: TGCAGCGCTAACCCCGGAGGATCTGGAAACACCATATATTTT. It encodes CSANPGGSGNTIYF.

The chain recombines TRBV19 with TRBJ1-2; the match to TRBD1 covers 7 bases. Trimming cost V 5 bases and J 0 bases; bases outside gene matches: 6. CDR1 is LNHDA and CDR2 is SQIVND in the germline V gene (reference sequence). The CDR3 has 15 residues. CDR3 in amino acids: CASSHRGQSNYGYTF. The CDR3 region has the DNA TGTGCCAGTAGTCACAGGGGACAGTCTAACTATGGCTACACCTTC.

This rearrangement joins TRBV7-9 to TRBJ1-6; possibly TRBD1 for D (5 bases). The CDR3 covers 14 residues. Trimming pared 5 bases from V and 3 bases from J, leaving 8 bases between. CDR1 and CDR2 from the germline V gene are SEHNR and FQNEAQ (reference sequence). As DNA, the CDR3 is TGTGCCAGCAGCGAACAGGTCTATAATTCACCCCTCCACTTT. This codes for CASSEQVYNSPLHF.

The chain joins TRBV27 to TRBJ1-4; D gene uncertain. The CDR3 sequence is 16 residues long. Germline CDR1 and CDR2: MNHEY and SMNVEV (reference sequence). The V gene lost 2 bases and the J gene lost 10 bases, with 20 bases spanning the gap. This chain's CDR3 is CASSLAQPSQSGKLFF. Written as DNA, the CDR3 is TGTGCCAGCAGTTTAGCCCAGCCGTCCCAAAGCGGAAAACTGTTTTTT.

The chain couples TRBV29-1 to TRBJ1-2, with TRBD1 as a possible D gene (6 bases). Between the trimmed V and J ends, which lost 1 base and 2 bases, there was a span of 11 bases. CDR1 SQVTM and CDR2 ANQGSEA come from the germline V gene. The CDR3 is 14 residues long. CDR3 residues: CSVEGGGDNYGYTF. CDR3 DNA: TGCAGCGTTGAAGGAGGGGGGGACAACTATGGCTACACCTTC. The complete variable domain, with remaining parts taken from reference TRBV29-1 and TRBJ1-2, reads SAVISQKPSRDICQRGTSLTIQCQVDSQVTMMFWYRQQPGQSLTLIATANQGSEATYESGFVIDKFPISRPNLTFSTLTVSNMSPEDSSIYLCSVEGGGDNYGYTFGSGTRLTVV.

J is TRBJ2-1 and V is TRBV7-2; TRBD2 aligns across 8 bases. The V gene's germline CDR1 is SGHTA and CDR2 FQGNSA. V shed 5 bases, J shed 3 bases, and the junction held 6 bases outside the gene matches. CDR3 length: 15 residues. The CDR3 sequence is CASSPDSGVYNEQFF. The CDR3 DNA reads TGTGCCAGCAGCCCCGATAGCGGGGTCTACAATGAGCAGTTCTTC.

This chain connects TRBV6-5 to TRBJ2-4; D perhaps matches TRBD2 (6 bases). Germline V gene lookup returns CDR1 MNHEY and CDR2 SVGAGI. V lost 8 bases and J 0 bases, leaving 11 bases between the germline ends. The CDR3 is 14 amino acids. This CDR3 reads CASGSGLAKNIQYF. CDR3 sequence (DNA): TGTGCCAGCGGGAGCGGGCTAGCCAAAAACATTCAGTACTTC.

Concerning this clone itself: The sample has other DNA sequences that encode this CDR3 too. The chain has TRBV9 and TRBJ1-2; D is uncertain. Trimming took off 3 bases at V and 5 bases at J, with 8 bases between the two ends. The CDR3 length is 12 residues. The germline V gene encodes CDR1 SGDLS and CDR2 YYNGEE. The CDR3 nucleotides read TGTGCCAGCAGCGCAAGAGGGTATGGCTACACCTTC. Encoded protein: CASSARGYGYTF.

The gene calls are TRBV25-1 and TRBJ1-2, with 10 bases lining up with TRBD1. Trimming cost V 5 bases and J 6 bases; bases outside gene matches: 9. Germline loops: CDR1 MGHDK, CDR2 SYGVNS. The CDR3 runs to 15 residues. The CDR3 region has the DNA TGTGCCAGCAGTCACAGGACAGGGGGACCTCATGGCTACACCTTC. As protein: CASSHRTGGPHGYTF.

The chain recombines TRBV5-4 with TRBJ2-3; 7 bases map to TRBD1. After removal of 1 base from V and 6 bases from J, the junction contained 2 bases not matched to a gene. This CDR3 has 13 amino acids. The germline V gene encodes CDR1 SGHNT and CDR2 YYREEE (reference sequence). DNA for the CDR3: TGTGCCAGCAGCTTGACAGGGGTGGATACGCAGTATTTT. Protein: CASSLTGVDTQYF.

This chain links TRBV19 with TRBJ1-2; the match to TRBD1 covers 9 bases. The ends lost 6 bases at V and 7 bases at J; junction bases unmatched: 6. The CDR3 loop spans 13 amino acids. Germline CDR1 LNHDA, CDR2 SQIVND (reference sequence). CDR3 sequence reads: CASSPQGAGGYTF. The CDR3 DNA sequence: TGTGCCAGTAGCCCACAGGGGGCTGGTGGCTACACCTTC.

The chain carries TRBV6-4 and TRBJ2-2, with 8 bases matching TRBD1. The germline V gene has CDR1 MRHNA and CDR2 SNTAGT. The V and J ends lost 0 bases and 3 bases, in that order; junction bases with no gene match: 9. There are 18 residues in the CDR3. This CDR3 reads CASSDSGSQGAHTGELFF. CDR3 DNA: TGTGCCAGCAGTGACTCGGGGAGCCAGGGGGCGCACACCGGGGAGCTGTTTTTT.

This sequence joins TRBV11-3 and TRBJ2-7; maybe TRBD2 (7 bases). Trimming left V 3 bases short and J 4 bases short, with 10 bases between. Germline V gives CDR1 SGHNT, CDR2 YENEEA. The CDR3 consists of 13 residues. The CDR3 DNA reads TGTGCCAGCAGCTTCGGGGGGCAGTACGAGCAGTACTTC. Translation gives CASSFGGQYEQYF.

The chain carries TRBV4-1 and TRBJ1-1; 7 bases agree with TRBD1. The CDR3 sequence is 14 residues long. Germline CDR1 MGHRA, CDR2 YSYEKL. J was trimmed by 5 bases and V by 4 bases; bases with no gene match: 7. In DNA form, the CDR3 reads TGCGCCAGCAGCCGGATACAGGGGCGAACTGAAGCTTTCTTT. Encoded protein: CASSRIQGRTEAFF.

The chain uses TRBV7-9 and TRBJ1-2; the match to TRBD1 covers 7 bases. CDR3 length equals 15 residues. Losses at the gene ends were 6 bases for V and 7 bases for J; bases not matched to a gene: 14. Germline V gene sequence: CDR1 SEHNR, CDR2 FQNEAQ (reference sequence). CDR3 nucleotides: TGTGCCAGCAGTAGGCAGGAAGGGGGCCGACGTGGCTACACCTTC. This encodes CASSRQEGGRRGYTF.

The chain links TRBV18 to TRBJ1-4; 8 nucleotides agree with TRBD1. Germline V lookup: CDR1 KGHSH, CDR2 LQKENI. V was clipped by 3 bases and J by 10 bases; unmatched bases: 10. The CDR3 is made up of 15 amino acids. The CDR3 reads CASSPEQGVLGKLFF. DNA for the CDR3: TGTGCCAGCTCACCCGAACAGGGGGTTCTCGGAAAACTGTTTTTT. Supplemented by reference TRBV18 and TRBJ1-4, the full variable domain reads NAGVMQNPRHLVRRRGQEARLRCSPMKGHSHVYWYRQLPEEGLKFMVYLQKENIIDESGMPKERFSAEFPKEGPSILRIQQVVRGDSAAYFCASSPEQGVLGKLFFGSGTQLSVL.